What follows are 8 T cell receptor beta chains derived from one specimen sequenced in a study of CD8 T cells in ankylosing spondylitis. Study results and limitations: A motif in TCR beta, a set of 8 or 9 highly homologous variants, appeared characteristic of ankylosing spondylitis blood.

TCRdb recomputed calls from the 5' RACE reads with MiXCR, one row per CDR3 protein. The sample has 200,000 to 250,000 distinct CDR3 sequences, around 16% seen once. Their target antigens are unknown. Sequenced input: blood, either unsorted or a sorted T cell fraction (not recorded which). Every receptor here comes from a male donor with ankylosing spondylitis.

The chain joins TRBV20-1 to TRBJ1-3; no clear D gene. The CDR3 has 14 amino acids. The germline V and J ends were trimmed by 1 base and 0 bases, with 7 bases remaining between them. CDR1 and CDR2 (germline): DFQATT, SNEGSKA (reference sequence). The CDR3 sequence: CSARGPRSGNTIYF. The CDR3 DNA follows: TGCAGTGCTAGAGGGCCGCGCTCTGGAAACACCATATATTTT.

The chain links TRBV7-6 to TRBJ2-2; 7 bases fit TRBD2. Trimming cost V 3 bases and J 1 base; bases outside gene matches: 11. Germline-derived CDR1 and CDR2 are SGHVS and FNYEAQ. This CDR3 spans 18 amino acids. CDR3 nucleotide sequence: TGTGCCAGCAGCTTTTCCGGGACTACCTATTGGAACACCGGGGAGCTGTTTTTT. As protein: CASSFSGTTYWNTGELFF.

This clonotype came up a few times. In DNA form, the CDR3 reads TGCGCCAGCAGCCAAGATTACCCAGGTCAAGAGACCCAGTACTTC. It specifies CASSQDYPGQETQYF. The rearrangement uses TRBV4-1 and TRBJ2-5; D uncertain. CDR3 length: 15 amino acids. Germline assignment: CDR1 MGHRA and CDR2 YSYEKL. V was cut by 0 bases and J by 2 bases, with 10 bases left in between.

This clonotype was counted once. This chain links TRBV20-1 with TRBJ2-3; TRBD2 aligns across 10 bases. The CDR3 length is 17 residues. With 6 bases clipped from V and 4 bases from J, the junction kept 16 bases outside the gene matches. The germline V gene encodes CDR1 DFQATT and CDR2 SNEGSKA (reference sequence). The CDR3 spells CSADQAPGLAHADTQYF. As DNA, the CDR3 is TGCAGTGCCGATCAGGCTCCGGGACTAGCGCACGCAGATACGCAGTATTTT.

The chain uses TRBV5-1 and TRBJ2-1; D tentatively fits TRBD1 or TRBD2 (6 bases each). This CDR3 is 18 amino acids long. Trimming shortened V by 4 bases and J by 3 bases, and 23 bases separated the two germline ends. Germline lookup yields CDR1 SGHRS and CDR2 YFSETQ. The CDR3: CASSPRGPGVRGYNEQFF. The CDR3 region has the DNA TGCGCCAGCAGCCCCCGGGGGCCCGGGGTCAGGGGCTACAATGAGCAGTTCTTC.

This clonotype was counted many times. This rearrangement joins TRBV24-1 to TRBJ2-1; the match to TRBD1 covers 8 bases. CDR3 size: 17 residues. Germline V gene sequence: CDR1 KGHDR, CDR2 SFDVKD. The V segment lost 4 bases and the J segment 0 bases; nucleotides outside the gene matches: 7. The DNA of the CDR3 is TGTGCCACCAGTGACATCAGCGACAGGGGCTCCTACAATGAGCAGTTCTTC. Its protein product is CATSDISDRGSYNEQFF.

V is TRBV5-1 and J is TRBJ1-2; TRBD1 agrees at 10 bases. This CDR3 comprises 14 residues. V gave up 4 bases and J gave up 6 bases; unmatched junction bases: 6. Germline CDR1 SGHRS, CDR2 YFSETQ. CDR3 sequence: CASSTTTGGDGYTF. The CDR3, as DNA: TGCGCCAGCAGCACAACGACAGGGGGCGATGGCTACACCTTC.

This chain connects TRBV6-2 or TRBV6-3 to TRBJ1-1; D remains ambiguous. Trimming removed 5 bases from V and 0 bases from J, with 13 bases in between. Germline-derived CDR1 and CDR2 are MNHEY and SVGEGT. The CDR3 has 15 residues. The CDR3 reads CASSAWGILNTEAFF. The CDR3 DNA is TGTGCCAGCAGTGCCTGGGGAATACTGAACACTGAAGCTTTCTTT.